Reported below is one TCR beta chain. The antigen remains unidentified. The CDR3 runs to 14 residues. Trimming removed 4 bases at V and 7 bases at J, with 13 bases between. Germline lookup yields CDR1 MNHEY and CDR2 SVGAGI. Deep sequencing aimed at 1 in 200,000 to 1 in 1 million T cells' resolution. Produced via immunoSEQ multiplex PCR; TCRdb's table is partial and in-frame only. Of roughly 63,000 clones detected, roughly 57% appear once; the ten largest clones hold under 15%. The data were obtained in a study of cytotoxic CD8 clonotypes in ibrutinib-treated CLL. In the study overall: Results showed around 25 partial and 2 complete responses; following median around 68 months, approximately 15 remained remitted, approximately 12 advanced. Whole-study results and caveats: The clonality rise at ibrutinib response reflected private clonotype expansion.

The rearrangement joins TRBV6-5 to TRBJ2-2; D is unclear. The receptor was derived from a human donor with chronic lymphocytic leukemia. This specimen was PBMCs, taken after 12 months of ibrutinib treatment. The CDR3 reads CASSFTGPGGELFF. The CDR3 nucleotides are TGTGCCAGCAGTTTCACGGGTCCGGGCGGGGAGCTGTTTTTT.